This TCR beta chain was obtained from a study of metastatic and nonmetastatic thyroid tumors. About the study: Patients with malignant and benign thyroid disease provided blood and tumor or nodule tissue, whose repertoires were compared.

TCRdb reprocessed the PCR reads using MiXCR. Of some 16,000 clones in the sample, roughly a third were seen once. CDR3 length: 16 amino acids. The V gene's germline CDR1 is SGHAT and CDR2 FQDESV (reference sequence). V lost 1 base to trimming and J lost 4 bases; unmatched junction nucleotides: 3. No patient received treatment before thyroid surgery. This chain links TRBV11-1 with TRBJ2-1; 11 bases align to TRBD2. The sequence came from a male donor with papillary thyroid cancer or a benign thyroid nodule (not recorded which). Some clones in this sample may be carry-over from other donors' samples. The sample taken for sequencing was tumor tissue. The CDR3 DNA reads as TGTGCCAGCAGCTTAGGGGGGACTAGCGGATACAATGAGCAGTTCTTC. This encodes CASSLGGTSGYNEQFF.